This TCR beta chain stems from a study of T cell responses to AZD1222 COVID-19 vaccine. Whole-study results and caveats: Donors were chiefly white British, with a greater number of females, and clonal diversity was perhaps underestimated.

Note on this clone: Its target is unknown. One end of the junction fails to match germline, which may point to a read error.

Looked up from germline, CDR1 is GTSNPN and CDR2 is SVGIG (reference sequence). The CDR3 is 9 residues long. Some clones are missing from TCRdb's copy, which holds only in-frame ones; the method was immunoSEQ multiplex PCR. The sample records some 100,000 clones, 85% to 90% being singletons. The specimen was peripheral blood, collected 28 days after the second AZD1222 dose. The TCR was taken from an adult who received the AZD1222 COVID-19 vaccine. The gene calls are TRBV30 and TRBJ1-1; D is unresolved. This CDR3 reads CAWSPGGVF. CDR3 DNA sequence: TGTGCCTGGAGTCCAGGAGGAGTCTTT.